This T cell receptor (beta chain) is from a study of blood T cells in healthy people across ages. Using a J-beta primer mix together with a sample-barcoded 5' primer, a second PCR was run for about 7 to 12 cycles. TCRdb re-derived calls from the 5' RACE reads in MiXCR, one entry per CDR3 protein. The table shows 1,800,000 or so distinct CDR3 sequences, with about two fifths occurring only once. Whenever a sample was processed, at least 6 million PBMCs were isolated. Overall study results and limits: Per million T cells, TCR beta diversity dropped about linearly as age rose. Naive and antigen-experienced cells were not separated, limiting conclusive comparison.

For this clonotype: Its antigen is unknown.

The source material was blood. The sequence was collected from a human donor in good health.

CDR3 coding DNA: TGCAGTGCTAGAGATCCGGGGGGTGGGTATGAGACCCAGTACTTC. Protein product: CSARDPGGGYETQYF. The chain has TRBV20-1 and TRBJ2-5; TRBD2 agrees at 7 bases. After removal of 0 bases from V and 5 bases from J, the junction contained 9 bases not matched to a gene. Germline values: CDR1 DFQATT, CDR2 SNEGSKA (reference sequence). CDR3 size: 15 residues.